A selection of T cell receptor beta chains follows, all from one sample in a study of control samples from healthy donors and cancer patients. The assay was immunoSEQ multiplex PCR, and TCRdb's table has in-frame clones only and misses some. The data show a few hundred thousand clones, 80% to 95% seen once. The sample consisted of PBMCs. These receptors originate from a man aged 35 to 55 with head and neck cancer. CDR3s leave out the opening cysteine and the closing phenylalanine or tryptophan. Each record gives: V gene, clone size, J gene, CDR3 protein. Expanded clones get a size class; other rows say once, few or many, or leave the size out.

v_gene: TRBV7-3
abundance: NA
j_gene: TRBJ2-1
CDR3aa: ASSLSGGGQSYNEQF

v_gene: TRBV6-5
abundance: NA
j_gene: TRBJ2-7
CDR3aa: ASSLLRGTSLYEQY

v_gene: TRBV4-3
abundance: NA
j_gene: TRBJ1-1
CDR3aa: ASSQGATEAF

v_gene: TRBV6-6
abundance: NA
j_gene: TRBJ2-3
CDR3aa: ASSYGQGYTDTQY

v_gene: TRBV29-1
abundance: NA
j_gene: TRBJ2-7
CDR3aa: SVARGLSASYEQY

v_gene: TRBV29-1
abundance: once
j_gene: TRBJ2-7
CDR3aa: SVRTANYEQY

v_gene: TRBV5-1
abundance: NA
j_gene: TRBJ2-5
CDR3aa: ASSLVVTGLQETQY

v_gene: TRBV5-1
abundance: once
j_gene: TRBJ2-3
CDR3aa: ASTLLADPSTDTQY

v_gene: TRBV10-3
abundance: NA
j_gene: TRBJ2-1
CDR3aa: AISSGTSGTGEQF

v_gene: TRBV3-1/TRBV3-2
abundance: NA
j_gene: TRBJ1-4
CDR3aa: ASSWRGSSKLF

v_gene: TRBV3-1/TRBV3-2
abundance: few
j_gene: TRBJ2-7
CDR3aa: ASSQGCRVVNEQY

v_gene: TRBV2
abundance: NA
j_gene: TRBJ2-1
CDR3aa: ASSPESGSLNEQF

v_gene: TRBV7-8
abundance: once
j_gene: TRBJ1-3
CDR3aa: ASSRGGGVSAGNTIY

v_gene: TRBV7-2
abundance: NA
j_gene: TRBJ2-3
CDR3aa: ASTWTLGTDTQY

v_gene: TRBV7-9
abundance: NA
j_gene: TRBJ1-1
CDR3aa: ASSNTGVAEAF

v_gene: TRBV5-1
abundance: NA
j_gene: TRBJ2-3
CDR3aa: ASSLVTGGGGDTQY

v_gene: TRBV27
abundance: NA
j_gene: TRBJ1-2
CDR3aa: ASSRTGVFDGYT

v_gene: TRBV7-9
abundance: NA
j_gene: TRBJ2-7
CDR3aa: ASSIRGANYEQY

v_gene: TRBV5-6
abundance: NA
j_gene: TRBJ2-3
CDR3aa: ASSVGPSGRVTQY

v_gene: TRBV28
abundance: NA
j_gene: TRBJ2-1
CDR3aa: ASSLSLGEQF

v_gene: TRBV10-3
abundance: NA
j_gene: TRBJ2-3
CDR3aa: AISEPQGKADTQY

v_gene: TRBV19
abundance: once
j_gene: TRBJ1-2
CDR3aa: ASSIDDRNGYT

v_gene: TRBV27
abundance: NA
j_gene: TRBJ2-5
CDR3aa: ASKTGTGRLRETQY

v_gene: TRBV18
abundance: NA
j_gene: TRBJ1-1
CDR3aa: ASSPGATEAF

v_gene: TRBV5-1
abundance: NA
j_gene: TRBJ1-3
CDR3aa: ASSLLAGSGNTIY

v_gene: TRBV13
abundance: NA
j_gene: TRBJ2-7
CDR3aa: ASSLGRGAGYEQY

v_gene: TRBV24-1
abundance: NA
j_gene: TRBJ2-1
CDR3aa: ATSDTQVNEQF

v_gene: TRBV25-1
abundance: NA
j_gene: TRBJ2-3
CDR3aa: ASRAGWNTQY

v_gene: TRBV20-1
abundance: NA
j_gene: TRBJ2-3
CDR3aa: SASGGSNFKSTDTQY

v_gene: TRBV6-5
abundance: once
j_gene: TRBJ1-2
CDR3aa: ASSWTENYGYT

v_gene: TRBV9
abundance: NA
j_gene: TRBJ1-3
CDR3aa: ASSEGGSGNTIY

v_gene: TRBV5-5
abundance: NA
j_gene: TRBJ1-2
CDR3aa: ASSLAVRGGSYGYT

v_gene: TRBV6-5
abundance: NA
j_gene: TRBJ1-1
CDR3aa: ASRRGSLNTEAF

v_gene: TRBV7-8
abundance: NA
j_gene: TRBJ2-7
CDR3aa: ASSLALTGEQY

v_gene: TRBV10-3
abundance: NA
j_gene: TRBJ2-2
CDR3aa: AISPGTGRTGELF

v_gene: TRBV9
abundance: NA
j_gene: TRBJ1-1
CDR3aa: ASSVYRTGRAGTEAF

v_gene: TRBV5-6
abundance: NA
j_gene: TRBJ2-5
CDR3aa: ASSLSSGRNIETQY

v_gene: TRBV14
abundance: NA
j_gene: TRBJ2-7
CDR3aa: ASSQGIAQY

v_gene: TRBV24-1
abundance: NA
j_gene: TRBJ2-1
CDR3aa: ATSGTSVDEQF

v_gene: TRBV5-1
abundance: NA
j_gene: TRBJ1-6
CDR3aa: ASSLGTDYNSPLH

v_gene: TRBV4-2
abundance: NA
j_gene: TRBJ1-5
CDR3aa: ASSQDQGSFNQPQH

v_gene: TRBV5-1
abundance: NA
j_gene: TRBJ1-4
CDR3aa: ASSPGQGDNLF

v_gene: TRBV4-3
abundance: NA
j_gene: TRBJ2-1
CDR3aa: ASSQGTGALDEQF

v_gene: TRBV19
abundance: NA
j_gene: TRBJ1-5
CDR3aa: ASSYRQVNNQPQH

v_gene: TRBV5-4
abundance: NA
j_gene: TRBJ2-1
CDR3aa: ASSLEQGENNEQF

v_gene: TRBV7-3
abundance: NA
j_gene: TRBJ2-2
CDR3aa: ASSLIANTGELF

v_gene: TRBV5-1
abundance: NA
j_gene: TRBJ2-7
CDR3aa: ASNPTSGGPGQY

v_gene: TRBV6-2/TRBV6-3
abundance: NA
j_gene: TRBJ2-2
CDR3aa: ASSYSISGANTGELF

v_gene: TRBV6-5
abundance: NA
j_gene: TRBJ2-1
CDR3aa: ASSPGLAGGGQF

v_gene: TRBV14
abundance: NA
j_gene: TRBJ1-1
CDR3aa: ASSLRQGKAF

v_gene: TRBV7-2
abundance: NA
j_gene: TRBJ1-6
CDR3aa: ASSGGSYNSPLH

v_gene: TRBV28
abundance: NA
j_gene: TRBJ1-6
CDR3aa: ASSYNEPPLH

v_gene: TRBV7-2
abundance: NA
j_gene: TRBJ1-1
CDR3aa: ASKTRDRFTEAF

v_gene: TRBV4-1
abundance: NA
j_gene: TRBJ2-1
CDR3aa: ASSQALGEGQNEQF

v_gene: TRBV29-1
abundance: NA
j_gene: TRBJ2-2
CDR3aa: SVYGTANTGELF

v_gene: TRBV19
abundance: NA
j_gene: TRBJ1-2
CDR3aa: ASTAEAYGYT

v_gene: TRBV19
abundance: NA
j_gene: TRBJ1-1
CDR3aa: ASSIDQGVEFPNTEAF